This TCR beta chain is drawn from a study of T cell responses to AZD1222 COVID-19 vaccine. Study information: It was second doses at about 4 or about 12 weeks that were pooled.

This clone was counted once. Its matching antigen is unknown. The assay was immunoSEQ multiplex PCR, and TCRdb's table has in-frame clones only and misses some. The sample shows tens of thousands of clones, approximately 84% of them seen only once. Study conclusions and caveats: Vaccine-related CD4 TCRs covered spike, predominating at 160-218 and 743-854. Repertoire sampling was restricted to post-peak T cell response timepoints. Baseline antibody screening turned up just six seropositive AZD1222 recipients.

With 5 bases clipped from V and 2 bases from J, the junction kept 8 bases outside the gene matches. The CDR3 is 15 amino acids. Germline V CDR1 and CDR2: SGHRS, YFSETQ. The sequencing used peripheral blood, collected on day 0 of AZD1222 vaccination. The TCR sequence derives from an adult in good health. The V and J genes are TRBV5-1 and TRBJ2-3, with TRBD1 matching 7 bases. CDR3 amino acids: CASREPGQNTDTQYF. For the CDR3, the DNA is TGCGCCAGCAGGGAGCCGGGACAGAACACAGATACGCAGTATTTT.